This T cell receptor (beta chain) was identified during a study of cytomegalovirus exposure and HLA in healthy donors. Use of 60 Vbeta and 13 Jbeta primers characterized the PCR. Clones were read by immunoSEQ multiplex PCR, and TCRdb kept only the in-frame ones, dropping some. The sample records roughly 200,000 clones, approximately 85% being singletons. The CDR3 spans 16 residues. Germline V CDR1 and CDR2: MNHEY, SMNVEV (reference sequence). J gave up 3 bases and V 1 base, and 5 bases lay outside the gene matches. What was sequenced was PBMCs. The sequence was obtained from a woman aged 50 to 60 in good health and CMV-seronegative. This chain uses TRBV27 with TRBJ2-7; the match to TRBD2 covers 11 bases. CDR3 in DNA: TGTGCCAGCAGTTTATACGGGACTAGCGGCATCTACGAGCAGTACTTC. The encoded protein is CASSLYGTSGIYEQYF.